Below, 2 T cell receptor beta chains from the same sample are listed, as sequenced in a study of blood T cell repertoires in COVID-19. Produced via immunoSEQ multiplex PCR; TCRdb's table is partial and in-frame only. The table has over 250,000 clones, 85% seen once. Material: peripheral blood. These TCRs come from a human donor in a cohort sampled during active COVID-19.

The rearrangement uses TRBV27 and TRBJ2-2; tentatively, D is TRBD1 (6 bases). The CDR3 sequence is 11 residues long. The germline V and J ends were trimmed by 8 bases and 6 bases, with 7 bases remaining between them. Germline V gives CDR1 MNHEY, CDR2 SMNVEV (reference sequence). CDR3 protein: CASQGSGELFF. The CDR3 DNA is TGTGCCAGCCAGGGGTCCGGGGAGCTGTTTTTT.

The V and J genes are TRBV5-1 and TRBJ2-5, with a weak D call TRBD2 (5 bases). The CDR3 loop spans 14 amino acids. Per germline, CDR1 SGHRS and CDR2 YFSETQ. Trimming took off 3 bases at V and 2 bases at J, with 11 bases between the two ends. CDR3 sequence reads: CASSWGGGQETQYF. The DNA for the CDR3 is TGCGCCAGCAGCTGGGGTGGCGGGCAAGAGACCCAGTACTTC.